What follows is one TCR beta chain and its context. Its antigen remains unidentified. This sample is drawn from a study of CD8 T cells in ankylosing spondylitis. The CDR3 spans 14 residues. Germline CDR1 KGHSH, CDR2 LQKENI. Trimming removed 3 bases at V and 2 bases at J, with 7 bases between. The TCR beta libraries were generated through quantitative 5'-RACE incorporating molecular barcodes. Each CDR3 protein gets one entry after TCRdb re-called the 5' RACE reads with MiXCR. Of under 250,000 distinct CDR3 sequences in the sample, roughly 32% were seen once. General study points: A TCR beta motif of about 8 highly homologous variants seemed to mark ankylosing spondylitis blood. Earlier reports found some motif variants in synovial fluid and blood in reactive arthritis.

Sequencing was performed on blood, either unsorted or a sorted T cell fraction (not recorded which). The TCR originated in a male donor with ankylosing spondylitis or in good health (not recorded which). The genes are TRBV18 and TRBJ1-4; D unresolved. The CDR3 region is CASSPTRTNEKLFF. The CDR3 DNA reads as TGTGCCAGCTCACCGACACGTACTAATGAAAAACTGTTTTTT.